This is a list of T cell receptor beta chains from one sample in a study of T-cell reconstitution after alpha-beta-depleted transplantation in children. TCRdb reprocessed the PCR reads with MiXCR, giving one entry per CDR3 protein. The table shows a few hundred thousand distinct CDR3 sequences, with roughly 13% occurring only once. This sample comprised PBMCs, mostly from graft donor cells, obtained 360 days after TCRalphabeta/CD19-depleted stem cell transplant. These receptors were obtained from a male patient under 18 who had a stem cell transplant for acute myeloid leukemia, so the T cells may come from the graft donor. Both conserved end residues are part of each CDR3. Each record gives: V gene, D gene, J gene, clone size, CDR3 protein, CDR3 DNA. D genes are given only for firm matches. Clone size is not always given. Where it is, it says once, few, many or a class for expanded clones.

TRBV4-1	TRBD2	TRBJ2-3	.	CASTFGGGSTDTQYF	TGCGCCAGCACCTTTGGCGGGGGTAGCACAGATACGCAGTATTTT
TRBV5-4	TRBD2	TRBJ2-5	.	CASSYIPGLAGGRVQETQYF	TGTGCCAGCAGCTATATTCCGGGACTAGCGGGAGGTCGGGTACAAGAGACCCAGTACTTC
TRBV4-3	.	TRBJ2-3	.	CASSQEERGTDTQYF	TGCGCCAGCAGCCAAGAGGAGCGGGGCACAGATACGCAGTATTTT
TRBV20-1	TRBD2	TRBJ2-2	.	CSARDPQRLAGGTVNTGELFF	TGCAGTGCTAGAGATCCCCAAAGACTAGCGGGAGGGACGGTTAACACCGGGGAGCTGTTTTTT
TRBV29-1	.	TRBJ2-7	few	CSVGSSSYEQYF	TGCAGCGTTGGGTCGAGCTCCTACGAGCAGTACTTC
TRBV29-1	.	TRBJ2-7	many	CSVEVVASYEQYF	TGCAGCGTTGAAGTTGTGGCCTCCTACGAGCAGTACTTC
TRBV20-1	TRBD1	TRBJ1-4	.	CSAPGTGDLRLFF	TGCAGTGCCCCCGGGACAGGGGACCTGAGGCTGTTTTTT
TRBV7-3	TRBD2	TRBJ2-1	many	CASSLRGEREGVNEQFF	TGTGCCAGCAGCTTGAGGGGGGAGCGGGAGGGCGTAAATGAGCAGTTCTTC
TRBV11-1	TRBD1	TRBJ2-7	.	CASSYPGQGSRFGYEQYF	TGTGCCAGCAGTTACCCGGGACAGGGGTCTAGGTTCGGCTACGAGCAGTACTTC
TRBV6-6	.	TRBJ2-1	few	CASHTREEQFF	TGTGCCAGCCATACACGGGAGGAGCAGTTCTTC
TRBV12-3/TRBV12-4	TRBD1	TRBJ2-7	.	CASTSGQGAIEQYF	TGTGCCAGCACCTCGGGACAGGGGGCAATCGAGCAGTACTTC
TRBV29-1	.	TRBJ1-2	.	CSAYSGANNYGYTF	TGCAGCGCGTACTCAGGGGCCAATAACTATGGCTACACCTTC
TRBV4-3	TRBD2	TRBJ2-7	.	CASSQDSPTSGISYEQYF	TGCGCCAGCAGCCAAGATTCCCCCACTAGCGGGATTTCCTACGAGCAGTACTTC
TRBV11-1	TRBD2	TRBJ2-7	many	CASSSLIGLAGVSPYEQYF	TGTGCCAGCAGCTCACTTATTGGACTAGCGGGAGTAAGTCCCTACGAGCAGTACTTC
TRBV6-5	TRBD2	TRBJ2-1	.	CASSNGFWRGGIYNEQFF	TGTGCCAGCAGTAACGGATTTTGGCGCGGGGGGATTTACAATGAGCAGTTCTTC
TRBV7-2	.	TRBJ2-5	.	CASSLTRQQWQETQYF	TGTGCCAGCAGCTTAACCCGTCAACAGTGGCAAGAGACCCAGTACTTC
TRBV29-1	TRBD1	TRBJ2-4	many	CSVADRLALGIQYF	TGCAGCGTCGCGGACAGGCTTGCTCTGGGCATTCAGTACTTC
TRBV3-1	TRBD1	TRBJ2-7	.	CASSQTGQAGYEQYF	TGTGCCAGCAGCCAGACGGGACAGGCGGGATACGAGCAGTACTTC
TRBV7-3	.	TRBJ2-2	.	CASSVKPTMTFKATGELFF	TGTGCCAGCAGCGTAAAACCCACAATGACTTTTAAGGCCACCGGGGAGCTGTTTTTT
TRBV7-8	TRBD2	TRBJ2-7	.	CASSLREVAYEQYF	TGTGCCAGCAGCTTACGGGAGGTCGCCTACGAGCAGTACTTC
TRBV6-5	TRBD2	TRBJ2-1	few	CASSWGTSGGNEQFF	TGTGCCAGCAGTTGGGGGACTAGCGGGGGTAATGAGCAGTTCTTC
TRBV3-1	.	TRBJ2-7	many	CASSQDRLFYEQYF	TGTGCCAGCAGCCAAGACCGACTATTCTACGAGCAGTACTTC
TRBV12-5	TRBD2	TRBJ2-1	few	CASGLASGRLHYNEQFF	TGTGCTAGTGGTTTGGCTAGCGGGAGGCTTCACTACAATGAGCAGTTCTTC
TRBV29-1	TRBD2	TRBJ2-2	few	CSVCILAGVSNTGELFF	TGCAGCGTTTGCATCCTAGCGGGAGTCTCTAACACCGGGGAGCTGTTTTTT
TRBV14	.	TRBJ2-7	.	CASSPRVTGYEQYF	TGTGCCAGCAGCCCTAGGGTAACTGGCTACGAGCAGTACTTC
TRBV29-1	.	TRBJ2-4	.	CSVQQGLLAKNIQYF	TGCAGCGTTCAACAGGGCCTGCTAGCCAAAAACATTCAGTACTTC
TRBV5-1	TRBD2	TRBJ2-1	.	CASSPQAYRDLSQREGYNEQFF	TGCGCCAGCAGCCCGCAGGCGTACAGGGATCTGAGTCAGCGGGAGGGCTACAATGAGCAGTTCTTC
TRBV20-1	.	TRBJ2-7	few	CSARDLAVSYEQYF	TGCAGTGCTAGAGATTTAGCGGTCTCCTACGAGCAGTACTTC
TRBV29-1	.	TRBJ2-7	.	CSVEAPGAYEQYF	TGCAGCGTTGAGGCGCCAGGAGCCTACGAGCAGTACTTC
TRBV7-3	TRBD2	TRBJ2-5	many	CASSFFGLAGQETQYF	TGTGCCAGCAGCTTTTTCGGACTAGCGGGACAAGAGACCCAGTACTTC
TRBV7-9	.	TRBJ1-1	few	CASSSITEAFF	TGTGCCAGCAGCTCGATCACTGAAGCTTTCTTT
TRBV2	.	TRBJ1-1	few	CASSSRAGGVMNTEAFF	TGTGCCAGCAGTAGTCGAGCGGGGGGCGTCATGAACACTGAAGCTTTCTTT
TRBV21-1	.	TRBJ2-1	many	CASSVRTSGSNNEQFF	TGTGCCAGCAGCGTCCGGACTAGCGGGAGTAACAATGAGCAGTTCTTC
TRBV5-6	.	TRBJ2-1	.	CASSPGDSYNEQFF	TGTGCCAGCAGTCCGGGGGACTCATACAATGAGCAGTTCTTC
TRBV7-9	.	TRBJ2-1	.	CASSPTVGVAEQFF	TGTGCCAGCAGCCCCACGGTGGGGGTAGCGGAGCAGTTCTTC
TRBV28	TRBD2	TRBJ2-1	.	CASSLTHFRAGGYNEQFF	TGTGCCAGCAGCCTGACCCACTTTCGAGCGGGGGGATACAATGAGCAGTTCTTC
TRBV28	.	TRBJ2-7	few	CASSTRGQTYEQYF	TGTGCCAGCAGTACAAGAGGACAAACCTACGAGCAGTACTTC
TRBV11-2	TRBD1	TRBJ2-2	many	CASSWTGKNTGELFF	TGTGCCAGCAGCTGGACAGGAAAGAACACCGGGGAGCTGTTTTTT
TRBV7-9	TRBD1	TRBJ2-7	few	CASSHRDRDKYEQYF	TGTGCCAGCAGCCACCGGGACAGGGATAAATACGAGCAGTACTTC
TRBV15	.	TRBJ2-5	.	CATSRVLTRTQYF	TGTGCCACCAGCAGAGTTCTAACGAGGACCCAGTACTTC
TRBV10-3	TRBD1	TRBJ2-5	many	CAISRQGAETQYF	TGTGCCATCAGTAGGCAGGGGGCAGAGACCCAGTACTTC
TRBV25-1	TRBD1	TRBJ2-7	many	CASSGTGSSYEQYF	TGTGCCAGCAGTGGGACAGGGAGCTCCTACGAGCAGTACTTC
TRBV29-1	.	TRBJ2-7	.	CSVESPRAHEQYF	TGCAGCGTTGAATCCCCCAGGGCCCACGAGCAGTACTTC
TRBV20-1	.	TRBJ2-7	many	CSARFQGYEQYF	TGCAGTGCTAGATTTCAGGGGTACGAGCAGTACTTC
TRBV5-1	TRBD1	TRBJ2-3	few	CASSLSGTVRGVGYF	TGCGCCAGCAGCTTGTCCGGGACAGTCCGAGGGGTCGGGTATTTT
TRBV20-1	.	TRBJ2-2	few	CSARDRGGGELFF	TGCAGTGCTAGAGATCGGGGCGGCGGGGAGCTGTTTTTT
TRBV5-6	.	TRBJ2-3	.	CASSFAGSGDTQYF	TGTGCCAGCAGCTTTGCAGGGTCCGGGGATACGCAGTATTTT
TRBV20-1	TRBD2	TRBJ2-1	.	CSASSLAGNYNEQFF	TGCAGTGCTAGTAGTCTAGCGGGAAACTACAATGAGCAGTTCTTC
TRBV20-1	.	TRBJ2-1	few	CSARAGTSNEQFF	TGCAGTGCTAGAGCCGGGACGAGCAATGAGCAGTTCTTC